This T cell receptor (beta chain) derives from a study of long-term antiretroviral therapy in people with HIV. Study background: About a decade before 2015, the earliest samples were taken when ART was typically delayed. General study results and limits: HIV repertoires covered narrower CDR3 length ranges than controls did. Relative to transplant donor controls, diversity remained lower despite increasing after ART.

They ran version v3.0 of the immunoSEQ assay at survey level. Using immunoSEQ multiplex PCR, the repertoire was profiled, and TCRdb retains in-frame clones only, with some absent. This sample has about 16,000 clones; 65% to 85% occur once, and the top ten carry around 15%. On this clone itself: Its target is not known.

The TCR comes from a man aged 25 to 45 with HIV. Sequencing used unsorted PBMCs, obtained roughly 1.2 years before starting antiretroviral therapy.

The CDR3 region is CASSPTGGKLFF. DNA for the CDR3: TGTGCCAGCAGCCCCACGGGTGGGAAACTGTTTTTT. The chain couples TRBV7-9 to TRBJ1-4; unclear D gene. Germline V lookup: CDR1 SEHNR, CDR2 FQNEAQ (reference sequence). Trimming cost V 5 bases and J 11 bases, with 12 bases left between them. This CDR3 has 12 amino acids.